This T cell receptor (beta chain) originates from a study of blood T cell repertoires in COVID-19. Germline CDR1 and CDR2: SGHNT and YYREEE (reference sequence). V was clipped by 4 bases and J by 0 bases; unmatched bases: 9. The CDR3 is 16 amino acids. In terms of age and location, participants ranged from roughly 18 to 90 years and lived in around 22 US areas. Using immunoSEQ multiplex PCR, the repertoire was profiled, and TCRdb retains in-frame clones only, with some absent. The sample yields about 170,000 clones, roughly 87% seen once. The sample consisted of PBMCs or T cells enriched from blood (not recorded which). The sequence was collected from a human donor with acute COVID-19. The donor label of this sample is uncertain. The chain combines TRBV5-4 with TRBJ2-7; TRBD2 aligns across 8 bases. The CDR3 here is CASSPQGGGPSYEQYF. The CDR3 DNA reads TGTGCCAGCAGCCCCCAGGGCGGGGGGCCCTCCTACGAGCAGTACTTC. Full variable domain (rest looked up from reference TRBV5-4 and TRBJ2-7): ETGVTQSPTHLIKTRGQQVTLRCSSQSGHNTVSWYQQALGQGPQFIFQYYREEENGRGNFPPRFSGLQFPNYSSELNVNALELDDSALYLCASSPQGGGPSYEQYFGPGTRLTVT.